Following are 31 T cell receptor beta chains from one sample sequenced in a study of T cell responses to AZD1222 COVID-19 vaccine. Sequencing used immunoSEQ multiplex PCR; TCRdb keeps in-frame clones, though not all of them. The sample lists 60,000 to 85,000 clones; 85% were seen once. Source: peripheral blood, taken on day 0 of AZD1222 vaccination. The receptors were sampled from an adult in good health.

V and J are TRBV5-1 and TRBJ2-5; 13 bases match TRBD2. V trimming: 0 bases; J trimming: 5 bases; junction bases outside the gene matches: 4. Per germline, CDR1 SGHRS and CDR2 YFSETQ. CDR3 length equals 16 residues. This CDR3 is CASSLGTSGSVETQYF. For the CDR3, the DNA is TGCGCCAGCAGCTTGGGGACTAGCGGGAGCGTGGAGACCCAGTACTTC.

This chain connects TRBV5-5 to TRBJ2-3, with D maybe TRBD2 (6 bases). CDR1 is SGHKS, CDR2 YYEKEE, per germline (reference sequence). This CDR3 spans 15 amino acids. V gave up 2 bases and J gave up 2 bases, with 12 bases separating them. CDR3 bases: TGTGCCAGCAGCTTAAGTGGGGGGACCACAGATACGCAGTATTTT. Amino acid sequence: CASSLSGGTTDTQYF.

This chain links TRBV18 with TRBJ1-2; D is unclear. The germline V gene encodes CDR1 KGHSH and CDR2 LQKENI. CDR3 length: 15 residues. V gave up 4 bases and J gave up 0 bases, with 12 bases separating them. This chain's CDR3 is CASSRDYSANYGYTF. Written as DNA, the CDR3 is TGTGCCAGCTCACGCGACTACAGCGCTAACTATGGCTACACCTTC.

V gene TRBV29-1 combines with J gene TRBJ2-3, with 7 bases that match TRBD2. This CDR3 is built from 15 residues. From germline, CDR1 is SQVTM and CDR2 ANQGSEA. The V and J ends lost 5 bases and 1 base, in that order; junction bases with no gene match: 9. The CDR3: CSVLYPSGRTDTQYF. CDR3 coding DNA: TGCAGCGTTTTGTACCCTAGCGGCCGCACAGATACGCAGTATTTT.

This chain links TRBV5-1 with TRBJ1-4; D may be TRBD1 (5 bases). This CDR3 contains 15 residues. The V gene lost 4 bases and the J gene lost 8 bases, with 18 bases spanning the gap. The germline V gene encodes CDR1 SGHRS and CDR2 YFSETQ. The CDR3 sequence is CASSPAGTSREKLFF. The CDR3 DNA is TGCGCCAGCAGCCCCGCCGGGACTAGTAGAGAAAAACTGTTTTTT.

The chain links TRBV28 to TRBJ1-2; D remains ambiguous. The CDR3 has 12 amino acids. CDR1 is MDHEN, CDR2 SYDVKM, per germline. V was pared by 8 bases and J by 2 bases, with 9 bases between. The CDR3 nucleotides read TGTGCCAGCGGGGTTTTGAACTATGGCTACACCTTC. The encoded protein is CASGVLNYGYTF.

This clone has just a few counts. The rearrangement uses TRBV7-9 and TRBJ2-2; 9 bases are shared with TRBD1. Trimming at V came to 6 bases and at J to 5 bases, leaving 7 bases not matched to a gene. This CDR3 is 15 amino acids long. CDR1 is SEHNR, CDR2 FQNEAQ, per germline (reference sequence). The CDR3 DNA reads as TGTGCCAGCAGACTCCCGGGACAGGGTACCGGGGAGCTGTTTTTT. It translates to CASRLPGQGTGELFF.

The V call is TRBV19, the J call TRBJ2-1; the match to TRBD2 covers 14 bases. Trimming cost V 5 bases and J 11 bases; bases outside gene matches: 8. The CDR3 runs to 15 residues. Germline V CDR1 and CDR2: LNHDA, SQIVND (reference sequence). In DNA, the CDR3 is TGTGCCAGTAGTCGAGGGACTAGCGGGAGTATCAAGCAGTTCTTC. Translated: CASSRGTSGSIKQFF.

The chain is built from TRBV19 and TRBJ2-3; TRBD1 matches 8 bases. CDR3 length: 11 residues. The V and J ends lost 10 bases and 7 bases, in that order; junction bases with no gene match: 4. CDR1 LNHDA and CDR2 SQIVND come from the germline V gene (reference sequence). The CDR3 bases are TGTGCCACCGGGACAGGTTATACGCAGTATTTT. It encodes CATGTGYTQYF.

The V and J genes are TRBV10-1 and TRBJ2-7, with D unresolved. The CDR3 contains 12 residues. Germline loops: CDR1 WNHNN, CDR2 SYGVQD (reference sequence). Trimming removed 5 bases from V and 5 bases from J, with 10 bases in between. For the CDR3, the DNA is TGCGCCAGCAGTCTTAGACTGGACGAGCAGTACTTC. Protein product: CASSLRLDEQYF.

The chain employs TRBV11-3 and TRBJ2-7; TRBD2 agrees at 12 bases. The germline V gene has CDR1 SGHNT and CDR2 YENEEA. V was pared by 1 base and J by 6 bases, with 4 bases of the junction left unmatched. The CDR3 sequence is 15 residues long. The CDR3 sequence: CASSLAPSGGAEQYF. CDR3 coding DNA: TGTGCCAGCAGCTTAGCTCCTAGCGGGGGGGCCGAGCAGTACTTC.

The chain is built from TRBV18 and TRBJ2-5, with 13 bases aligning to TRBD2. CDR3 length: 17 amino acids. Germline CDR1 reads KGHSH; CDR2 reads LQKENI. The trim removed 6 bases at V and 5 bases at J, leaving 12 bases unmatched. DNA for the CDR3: TGTGCCAGCTCCCTATATTCGTCGGGACTAGCGGGGGAGACCCAGTACTTC. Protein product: CASSLYSSGLAGETQYF.

CDR3 in DNA: TGTGCCACCAGTGATTCCATTGGCGGGCCTGCTTATTTT. Translation gives CATSDSIGGPAYF. The rearrangement uses TRBV24-1 and TRBJ2-3; perhaps TRBD2 as D (5 bases). The CDR3 has 13 residues. V dropped 2 bases and J dropped 15 bases, with 17 bases sitting between them. Per germline, CDR1 KGHDR and CDR2 SFDVKD.

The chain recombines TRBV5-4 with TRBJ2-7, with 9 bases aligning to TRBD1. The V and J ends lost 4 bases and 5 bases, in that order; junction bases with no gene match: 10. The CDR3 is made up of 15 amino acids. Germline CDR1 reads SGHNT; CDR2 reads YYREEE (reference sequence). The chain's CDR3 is CASSPQQGALHEQYF. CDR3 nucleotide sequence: TGTGCCAGCAGCCCGCAACAGGGGGCGCTCCACGAGCAGTACTTC. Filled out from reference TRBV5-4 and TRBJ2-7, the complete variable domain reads ETGVTQSPTHLIKTRGQQVTLRCSSQSGHNTVSWYQQALGQGPQFIFQYYREEENGRGNFPPRFSGLQFPNYSSELNVNALELDDSALYLCASSPQQGALHEQYFGPGTRLTVT.

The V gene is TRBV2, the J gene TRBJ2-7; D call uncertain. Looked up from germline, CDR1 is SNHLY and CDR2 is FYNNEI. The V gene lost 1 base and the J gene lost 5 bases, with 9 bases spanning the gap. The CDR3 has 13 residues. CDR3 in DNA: TGTGCCAGCAGTGAAGGTCTGCTTAACGAGCAGTACTTC. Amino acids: CASSEGLLNEQYF.

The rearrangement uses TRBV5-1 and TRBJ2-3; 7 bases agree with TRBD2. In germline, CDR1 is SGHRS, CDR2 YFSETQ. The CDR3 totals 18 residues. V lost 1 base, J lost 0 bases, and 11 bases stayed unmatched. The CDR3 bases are TGCGCCAGCAGCTTGCCTCTTAGAGCGGGGTTGAGCACAGATACGCAGTATTTT. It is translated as CASSLPLRAGLSTDTQYF.

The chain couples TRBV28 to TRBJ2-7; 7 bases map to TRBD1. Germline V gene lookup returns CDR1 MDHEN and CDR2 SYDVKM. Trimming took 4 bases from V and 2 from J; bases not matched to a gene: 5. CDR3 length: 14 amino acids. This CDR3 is CASSSGQSPYEQYF. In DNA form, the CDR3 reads TGTGCCAGCAGTTCGGGACAGTCCCCCTACGAGCAGTACTTC.

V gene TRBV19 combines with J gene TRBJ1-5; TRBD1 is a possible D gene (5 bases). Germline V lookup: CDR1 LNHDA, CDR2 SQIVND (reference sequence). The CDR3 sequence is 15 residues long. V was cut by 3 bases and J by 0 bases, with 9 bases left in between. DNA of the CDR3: TGTGCCAGTAGTATCCAGGGCGATAGCAATCAGCCCCAGCATTTT. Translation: CASSIQGDSNQPQHF.

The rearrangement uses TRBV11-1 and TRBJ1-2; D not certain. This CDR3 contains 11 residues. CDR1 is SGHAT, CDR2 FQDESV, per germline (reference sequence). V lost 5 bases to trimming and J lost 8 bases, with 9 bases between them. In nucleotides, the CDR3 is TGTGCCAGCAGCCAGCGGGTCGGCTACACCTTC. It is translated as CASSQRVGYTF.

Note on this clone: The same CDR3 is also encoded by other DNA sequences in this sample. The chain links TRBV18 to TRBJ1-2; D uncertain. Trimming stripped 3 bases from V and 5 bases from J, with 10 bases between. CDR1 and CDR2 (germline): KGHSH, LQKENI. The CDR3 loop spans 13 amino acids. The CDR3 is CASSPPGRYGYTF. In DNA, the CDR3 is TGTGCCAGCTCACCCCCTGGGCGGTATGGCTACACCTTC.

CDR3 loop: CASSRGQGQETQYF. The CDR3 nucleotides read TGTGCCAGTAGTAGGGGACAGGGGCAAGAGACCCAGTACTTC. This sequence joins TRBV19 and TRBJ2-5; 10 bases match TRBD1. The CDR3 runs 14 residues. J gave up 2 bases and V 4 bases, and 1 base lay outside the gene matches. The germline V gene encodes CDR1 LNHDA and CDR2 SQIVND (reference sequence).

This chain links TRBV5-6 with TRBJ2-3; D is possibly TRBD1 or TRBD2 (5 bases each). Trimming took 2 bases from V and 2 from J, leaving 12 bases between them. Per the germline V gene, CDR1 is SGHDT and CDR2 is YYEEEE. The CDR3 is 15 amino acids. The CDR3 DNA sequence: TGTGCCAGCAGCTTCGAAACGGGACCCACAGATACGCAGTATTTT. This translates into CASSFETGPTDTQYF.

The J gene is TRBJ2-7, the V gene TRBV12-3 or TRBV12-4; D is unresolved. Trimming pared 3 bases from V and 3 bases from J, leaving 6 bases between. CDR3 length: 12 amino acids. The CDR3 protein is CASSLGSYEQYF. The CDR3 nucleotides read TGTGCCAGCAGTTTGGGCAGCTACGAGCAGTACTTC.

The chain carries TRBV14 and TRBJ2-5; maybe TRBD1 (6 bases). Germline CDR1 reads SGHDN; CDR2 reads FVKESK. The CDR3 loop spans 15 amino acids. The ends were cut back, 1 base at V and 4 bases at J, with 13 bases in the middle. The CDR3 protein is CASSQGGRFSETQYF. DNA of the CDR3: TGTGCCAGCAGCCAAGGGGGGCGCTTCTCAGAGACCCAGTACTTC.

CDR3 loop: CASSWGTALSNTEAFF. The CDR3 region has the DNA TGTGCCAGCAGCTGGGGGACAGCCCTCTCGAACACTGAAGCTTTCTTT. The rearrangement joins TRBV5-6 to TRBJ1-1, with 7 bases identical to TRBD1. Losses at the gene ends were 3 bases for V and 1 base for J; bases not matched to a gene: 9. The CDR3 loop spans 16 amino acids. Per the germline V gene, CDR1 is SGHDT and CDR2 is YYEEEE. Together with reference TRBV5-6 and TRBJ1-1, the CDR3 gives the full variable domain: DAGVTQSPTHLIKTRGQQVTLRCSPKSGHDTVSWYQQALGQGPQFIFQYYEEEERQRGNFPDRFSGHQFPNYSSELNVNALLLGDSALYLCASSWGTALSNTEAFFGQGTRLTVV.

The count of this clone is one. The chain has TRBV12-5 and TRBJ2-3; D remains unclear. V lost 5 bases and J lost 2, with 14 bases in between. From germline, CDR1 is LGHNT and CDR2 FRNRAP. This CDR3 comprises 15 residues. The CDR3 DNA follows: TGTGCTAGTGGTCTCGATGGGTTAACCACAGATACGCAGTATTTT. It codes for CASGLDGLTTDTQYF.

The CDR3 loop reads CASSLVLVSAEGAGAYEQYF. CDR3 nucleotide sequence: TGTGCCAGCAGCTTAGTCTTAGTTAGTGCGGAGGGGGCCGGGGCCTACGAGCAGTACTTC. The gene calls are TRBV7-6 and TRBJ2-7; weak D call: TRBD1 (7 bases). Trimming left V 1 base short and J 2 bases short, with 27 bases between. The CDR3 is 20 amino acids. Germline V gene lookup returns CDR1 SGHVS and CDR2 FNYEAQ.

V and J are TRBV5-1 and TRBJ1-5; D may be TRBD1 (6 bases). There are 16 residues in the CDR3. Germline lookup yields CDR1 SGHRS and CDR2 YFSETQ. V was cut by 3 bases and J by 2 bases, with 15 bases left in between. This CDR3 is CASSWGPPGGNQPQHF. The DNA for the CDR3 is TGCGCCAGCAGCTGGGGGCCCCCAGGGGGCAATCAGCCCCAGCATTTT.

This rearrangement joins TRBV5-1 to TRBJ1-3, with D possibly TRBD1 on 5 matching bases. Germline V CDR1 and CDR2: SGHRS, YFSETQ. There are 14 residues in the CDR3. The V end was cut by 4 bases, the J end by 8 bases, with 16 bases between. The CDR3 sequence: CASSVDILADTIYF. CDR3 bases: TGCGCCAGCAGCGTGGACATCCTAGCGGACACCATATATTTT.

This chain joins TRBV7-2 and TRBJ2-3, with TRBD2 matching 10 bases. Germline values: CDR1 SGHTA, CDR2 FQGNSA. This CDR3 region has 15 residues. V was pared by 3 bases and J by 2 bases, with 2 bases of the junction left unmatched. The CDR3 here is CASSFSGGYTDTQYF. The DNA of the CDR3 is TGTGCCAGCAGCTTTAGCGGGGGGTACACAGATACGCAGTATTTT.

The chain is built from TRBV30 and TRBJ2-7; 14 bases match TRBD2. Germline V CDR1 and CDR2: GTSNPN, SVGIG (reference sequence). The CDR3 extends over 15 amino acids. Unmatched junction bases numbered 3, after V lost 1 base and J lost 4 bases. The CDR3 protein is CAWSAGLAGAYEQYF. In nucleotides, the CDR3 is TGTGCCTGGAGTGCGGGACTAGCGGGAGCATACGAGCAGTACTTC.